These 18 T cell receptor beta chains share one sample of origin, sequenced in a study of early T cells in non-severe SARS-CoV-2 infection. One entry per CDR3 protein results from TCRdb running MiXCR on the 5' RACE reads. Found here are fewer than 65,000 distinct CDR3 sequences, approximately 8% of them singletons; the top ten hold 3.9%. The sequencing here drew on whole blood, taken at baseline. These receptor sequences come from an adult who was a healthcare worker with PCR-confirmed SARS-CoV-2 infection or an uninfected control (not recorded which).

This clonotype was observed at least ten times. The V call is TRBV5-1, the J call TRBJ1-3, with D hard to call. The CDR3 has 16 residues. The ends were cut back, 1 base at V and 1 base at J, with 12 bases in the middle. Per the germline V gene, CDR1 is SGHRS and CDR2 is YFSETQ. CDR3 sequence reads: CASSLRGRTSGNTIYF. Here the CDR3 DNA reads TGCGCCAGCAGCTTGCGCGGAAGGACTTCTGGAAACACCATATATTTT.

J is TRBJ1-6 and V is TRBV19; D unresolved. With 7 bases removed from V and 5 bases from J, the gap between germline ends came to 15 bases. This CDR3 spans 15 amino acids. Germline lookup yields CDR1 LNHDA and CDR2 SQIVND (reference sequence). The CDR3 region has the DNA TGTGCCAGTACACTCAGACACAATGATAATTCACCCCTCCACTTT. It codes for CASTLRHNDNSPLHF.

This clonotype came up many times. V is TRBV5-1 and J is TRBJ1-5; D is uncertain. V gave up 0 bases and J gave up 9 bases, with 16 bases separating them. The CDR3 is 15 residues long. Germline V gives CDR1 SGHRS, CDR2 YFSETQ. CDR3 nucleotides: TGCGCCAGCAGCTTGGGAGTGGGTGTCGGCCGGCCCCAGCATTTT. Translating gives CASSLGVGVGRPQHF.

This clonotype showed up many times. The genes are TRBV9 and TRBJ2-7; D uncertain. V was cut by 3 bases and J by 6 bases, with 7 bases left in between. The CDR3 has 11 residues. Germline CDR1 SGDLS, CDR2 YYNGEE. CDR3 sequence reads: CASSAIGEQYF. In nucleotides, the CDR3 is TGTGCCAGCAGCGCAATTGGCGAGCAGTACTTC. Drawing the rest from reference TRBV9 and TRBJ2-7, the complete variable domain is DSGVTQTPKHLITATGQRVTLRCSPRSGDLSVYWYQQSLDQGLQFLIQYYNGEERAKGNILERFSAQQFPDLHSELNLSSLELGDSALYFCASSAIGEQYFGPGTRLTVT.

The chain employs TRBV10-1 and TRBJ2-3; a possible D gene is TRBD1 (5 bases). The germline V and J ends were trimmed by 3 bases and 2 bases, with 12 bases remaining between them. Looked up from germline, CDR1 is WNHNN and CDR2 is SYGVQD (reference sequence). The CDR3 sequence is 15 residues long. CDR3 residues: CASSEGHSDTDTQYF. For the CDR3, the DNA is TGCGCCAGCAGTGAAGGACACAGCGACACAGATACGCAGTATTTT.

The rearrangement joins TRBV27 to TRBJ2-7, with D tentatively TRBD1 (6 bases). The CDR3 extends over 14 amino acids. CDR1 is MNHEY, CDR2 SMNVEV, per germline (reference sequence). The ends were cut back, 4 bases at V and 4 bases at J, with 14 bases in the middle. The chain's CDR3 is CASSSVDRLYEQYF. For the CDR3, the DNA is TGTGCCAGCAGTTCCGTCGACAGGTTATACGAGCAGTACTTC.

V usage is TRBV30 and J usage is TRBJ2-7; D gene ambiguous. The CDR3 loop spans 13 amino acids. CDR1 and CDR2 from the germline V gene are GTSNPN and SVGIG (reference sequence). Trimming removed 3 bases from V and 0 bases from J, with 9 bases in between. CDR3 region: CAWRHRNSYEQYF. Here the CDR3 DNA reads TGTGCCTGGAGGCACCGGAACTCCTACGAGCAGTACTTC.

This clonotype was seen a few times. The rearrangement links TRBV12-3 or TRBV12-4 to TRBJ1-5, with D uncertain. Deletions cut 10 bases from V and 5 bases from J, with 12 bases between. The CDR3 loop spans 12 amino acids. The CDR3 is CATGRSDQPQHF. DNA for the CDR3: TGTGCCACCGGCCGCAGCGATCAGCCCCAGCATTTT.

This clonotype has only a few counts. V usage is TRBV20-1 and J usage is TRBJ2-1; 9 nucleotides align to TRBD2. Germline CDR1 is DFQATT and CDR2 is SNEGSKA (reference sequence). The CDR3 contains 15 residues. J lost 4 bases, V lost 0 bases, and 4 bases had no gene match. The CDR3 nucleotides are TGCAGTGCTAGAGAGACTAGCGGTTATTACAATGAGCAGTTCTTC. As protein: CSARETSGYYNEQFF.

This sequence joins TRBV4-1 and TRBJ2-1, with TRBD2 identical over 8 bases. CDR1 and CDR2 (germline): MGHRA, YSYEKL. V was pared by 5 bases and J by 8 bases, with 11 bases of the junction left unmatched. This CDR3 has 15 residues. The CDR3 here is CASSEPGLDRYEQFF. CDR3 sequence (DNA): TGCGCCAGCAGCGAACCGGGACTAGATCGGTATGAGCAGTTCTTC.

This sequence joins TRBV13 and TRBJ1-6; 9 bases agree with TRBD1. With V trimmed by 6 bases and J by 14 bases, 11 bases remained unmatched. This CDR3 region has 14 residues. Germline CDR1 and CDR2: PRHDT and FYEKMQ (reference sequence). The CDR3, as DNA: TGTGCCAGCAGGAGACAGGGGGGCGCGATGGCCCTCCACTTT. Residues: CASRRQGGAMALHF.

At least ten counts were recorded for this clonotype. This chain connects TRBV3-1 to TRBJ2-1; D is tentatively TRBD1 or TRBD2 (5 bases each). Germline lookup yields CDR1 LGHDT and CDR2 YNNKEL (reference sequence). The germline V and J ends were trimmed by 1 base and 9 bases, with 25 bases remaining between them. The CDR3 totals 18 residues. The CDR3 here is CASSQATSGTGFVGEQFF. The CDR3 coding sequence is TGTGCCAGCAGCCAAGCGACCTCCGGGACCGGGTTTGTTGGTGAGCAGTTCTTC.

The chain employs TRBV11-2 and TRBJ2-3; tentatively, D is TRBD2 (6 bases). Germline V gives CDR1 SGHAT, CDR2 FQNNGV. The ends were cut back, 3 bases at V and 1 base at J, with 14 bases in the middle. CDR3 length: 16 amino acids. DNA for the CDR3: TGTGCCAGCAGCTTCCGATTAGCGGAAGGCACAGATACGCAGTATTTT. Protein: CASSFRLAEGTDTQYF.

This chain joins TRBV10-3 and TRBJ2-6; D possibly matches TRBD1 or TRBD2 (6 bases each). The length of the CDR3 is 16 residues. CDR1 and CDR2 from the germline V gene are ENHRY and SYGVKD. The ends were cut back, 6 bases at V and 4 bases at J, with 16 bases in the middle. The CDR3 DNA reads TGTGCCATCAGCTCGGGGGCGAATCGCGGGGCCAACGTCCTGACTTTC. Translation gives CAISSGANRGANVLTF.

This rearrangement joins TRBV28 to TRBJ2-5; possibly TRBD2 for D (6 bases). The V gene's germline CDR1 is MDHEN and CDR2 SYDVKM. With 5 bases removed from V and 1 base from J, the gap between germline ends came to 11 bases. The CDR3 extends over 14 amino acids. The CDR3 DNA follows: TGTGCCAGCAGTGTACTAGCCGCCCAAGAGACCCAGTACTTC. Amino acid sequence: CASSVLAAQETQYF.

The CDR3 loop is CSARAASGSYEQYF. The CDR3 bases are TGCAGTGCTAGAGCGGCTAGCGGGAGCTACGAGCAGTACTTC. The chain combines TRBV20-1 with TRBJ2-7, with TRBD2 identical over 10 bases. CDR3 length: 14 amino acids. CDR1 and CDR2 from the germline V gene are DFQATT and SNEGSKA (reference sequence). V shed 1 base and J 3 bases; nucleotides not matched to a gene: 3.

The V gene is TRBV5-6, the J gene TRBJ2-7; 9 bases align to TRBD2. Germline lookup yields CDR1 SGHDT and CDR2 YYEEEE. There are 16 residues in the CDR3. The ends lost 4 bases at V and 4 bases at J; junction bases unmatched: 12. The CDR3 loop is CASSTAWASGTYEQYF. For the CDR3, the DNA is TGTGCCAGCAGCACCGCCTGGGCTAGCGGGACATACGAGCAGTACTTC.

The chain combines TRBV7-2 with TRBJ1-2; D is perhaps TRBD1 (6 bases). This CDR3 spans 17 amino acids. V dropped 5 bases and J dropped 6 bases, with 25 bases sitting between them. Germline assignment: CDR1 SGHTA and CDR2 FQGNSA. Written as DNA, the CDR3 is TGTGCCAGCAGCCCCCGTGTCTCAATAAGGACAGTCCATGGCTACACCTTC. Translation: CASSPRVSIRTVHGYTF.